The 22 T cell receptor beta chains below were found in one sample sequenced in a study of blood T cell repertoires in COVID-19. The protocol was immunoSEQ multiplex PCR, while the TCRdb copy is restricted to in-frame clones and leaves out a portion. This table has roughly 160,000 clones, roughly 87% appearing once. Sequencing was done on a sample of PBMCs or T cells enriched from blood (not recorded which). All receptors derive from a woman aged 45-65 years who had recovered from COVID-19.

The rearrangement uses TRBV2 and TRBJ1-6, with TRBD1 matching over 7 bases. This CDR3 is 15 amino acids long. With 6 bases clipped from V and 7 bases from J, the junction kept 9 bases outside the gene matches. Germline V CDR1 and CDR2: SNHLY, FYNNEI. The chain's CDR3 is CASRTTTGFNSPLHF. Written as DNA, the CDR3 is TGTGCCAGCAGGACTACGACAGGGTTCAATTCACCCCTCCACTTT.

The chain uses TRBV7-9 and TRBJ1-2; 7 bases are a match to TRBD1. The CDR3 has 16 amino acids. With 5 bases clipped from V and 7 bases from J, the junction kept 16 bases outside the gene matches. CDR1 is SEHNR and CDR2 is FQNEAQ in the germline V gene (reference sequence). The CDR3 sequence: CASSLVSGQNYFGYTF. The CDR3 DNA sequence: TGTGCCAGCAGCCTCGTTTCGGGACAGAACTATTTTGGCTACACCTTC.

This rearrangement joins TRBV27 to TRBJ1-1; no firm D call. The length of the CDR3 is 11 residues. V was shortened by 3 bases and J by 8 bases, with 7 bases between the two germline ends. Germline CDR1 reads MNHEY; CDR2 reads SMNVEV (reference sequence). CDR3 sequence reads: CASSFGREAFF. The CDR3 DNA reads TGTGCCAGCAGTTTCGGGAGGGAAGCTTTCTTT.

V gene TRBV6-5 combines with J gene TRBJ1-2; 7 bases agree with TRBD1. The CDR3 has 13 amino acids. J was trimmed by 6 bases and V by 5 bases; bases with no gene match: 6. Germline lookup yields CDR1 MNHEY and CDR2 SVGAGI. CDR3 sequence: CASSLGTVDGYTF. DNA of the CDR3: TGTGCCAGCAGTCTTGGGACAGTCGATGGCTACACCTTC.

The chain combines TRBV7-9 with TRBJ2-1, with 11 bases identical to TRBD2. Germline loops: CDR1 SEHNR, CDR2 FQNEAQ (reference sequence). V lost 1 base, J lost 9 bases, and 17 bases stayed unmatched. There are 19 residues in the CDR3. The CDR3 coding sequence is TGTGCCAGCAGCTTAGACAGGGTGGGACTAGCGGTACACGGGAGTGAGCAGTTCTTC. Translation gives CASSLDRVGLAVHGSEQFF.

The chain links TRBV7-3 to TRBJ2-3; TRBD1 agrees at 7 bases. This CDR3 has 16 amino acids. The V gene's germline CDR1 is SGHTA and CDR2 FQGTGA. Unmatched junction bases numbered 13, after V lost 4 bases and J lost 6 bases. The CDR3 nucleotides are TGTGCCAGCAGCTCCACCGGGACAGCGGAGAGGGATACGCAGTATTTT. It translates to CASSSTGTAERDTQYF. The full variable domain, completed using reference TRBV7-3 and TRBJ2-3, is GAGVSQTPSNKVTEKGKYVELRCDPISGHTALYWYRQSLGQGPEFLIYFQGTGAADDSGLPNDRFFAVRPEGSVSTLKIQRTERGDSAVYLCASSSTGTAERDTQYFGPGTRLTVL.

The chain joins TRBV3-1 (or the pseudogene TRBV3-2) to TRBJ1-4; D is ambiguous. V shed 1 base and J shed 2 bases, with 11 bases lying between them. The CDR3 totals 16 residues. Germline V lookup: CDR1 LGHDT, CDR2 YNNKEL (reference sequence). CDR3 sequence: CASSQVLRVTNEKLFF. In nucleotides, the CDR3 is TGTGCCAGCAGCCAAGTTCTAAGAGTTACTAATGAAAAACTGTTTTTT.

This chain uses TRBV2 with TRBJ2-3; possibly TRBD2 for D (6 bases). CDR3 length: 15 residues. Germline V gene lookup returns CDR1 SNHLY and CDR2 FYNNEI. V was pared by 6 bases and J by 1 base, with 14 bases between. In DNA, the CDR3 is TGTGCCAGCAGGGAGAGCGGGTCCCGCACAGATACGCAGTATTTT. It translates to CASRESGSRTDTQYF.

This clone was seen only once. The rearrangement joins TRBV6-5 to TRBJ2-3; 11 nucleotides line up with TRBD2. This CDR3 is 16 amino acids long. The V gene end was trimmed by 2 bases and the J gene end by 4 bases; junction bases not matched to a gene: 5. Germline CDR1 MNHEY, CDR2 SVGAGI. The CDR3 DNA is TGTGCCAGCAGTTACACTAGCGGGAGTAGCGCAGATACGCAGTATTTT. Translated: CASSYTSGSSADTQYF.

A single count supports this clone. The chain couples TRBV28 to TRBJ1-2; D unclear. CDR1 is MDHEN and CDR2 is SYDVKM in the germline V gene. The CDR3 runs to 13 residues. Deletions cut 7 bases from V and 7 bases from J, with 16 bases between. CDR3 sequence: CASKSQSAGGYTF. The DNA for the CDR3 is TGTGCCAGCAAGAGTCAATCAGCGGGTGGCTACACCTTC.

The V call is TRBV27, the J call TRBJ2-5, with 8 bases fitting TRBD1. Germline V gene data show CDR1 as MNHEY and CDR2 as SMNVEV (reference sequence). V lost 4 bases, J lost 11 bases, and 3 bases stayed unmatched. This CDR3 has 11 amino acids. CDR3 bases: TGTGCCAGCAGTTCGGACAGGGCGCAGTACTTC. As protein: CASSSDRAQYF.

This CDR3 is CASSPGQGKYGYTF. The DNA for the CDR3 is TGTGCCAGCAGCCCGGGACAGGGTAAATATGGCTACACCTTC. The chain has TRBV7-3 and TRBJ1-2, with TRBD1 matching 9 bases. This CDR3 is built from 14 residues. The germline V gene encodes CDR1 SGHTA and CDR2 FQGTGA. Germline trimming cut 5 bases from V and 5 bases from J; bases unmatched to any gene: 6.

Only one count was recorded for this clone. Since a much larger clone is just one base distant, this may be a read error. The chain carries TRBV14 and TRBJ1-1; D is perhaps TRBD1 (5 bases). Germline CDR1 is SGHDN and CDR2 is FVKESK. V was trimmed by 2 bases and J by 1 base, leaving 5 bases between them. This CDR3 region has 13 residues. The CDR3 loop is CASSQQGNTEAFF. CDR3 in DNA: TGTGCCAGCAGCCAACAGGGGAACACTGAAGCTTTCTTT.

The chain employs TRBV5-8 and TRBJ1-2; weak D call: TRBD1 (5 bases). Germline V gene sequence: CDR1 SGHTS, CDR2 YDEGEE. Trimming cost V 3 bases and J 7 bases, with 13 bases left between them. CDR3 length: 13 amino acids. CDR3: CASSWGRSRGYTF. CDR3 bases: TGTGCCAGCAGCTGGGGCCGGTCCCGTGGCTACACCTTC.

As for this clone: At the DNA level, this CDR3 is encoded by other sequences in the same sample as well. V and J are TRBV5-4 and TRBJ2-5; 8 bases agree with TRBD1. J lost 2 bases, V lost 2 bases, and 2 bases had no gene match. Germline V CDR1 and CDR2: SGHNT, YYREEE (reference sequence). CDR3 length equals 14 residues. CDR3 protein: CASSFGQGQETQYF. In nucleotides, the CDR3 is TGTGCCAGCAGCTTTGGACAGGGACAAGAGACCCAGTACTTC.

This clone was seen only once. The rearrangement links TRBV28 to TRBJ2-1; D is unresolved. V shed 2 bases and J shed 4 bases, with 3 bases lying between them. There are 12 residues in the CDR3. From germline, CDR1 is MDHEN and CDR2 SYDVKM. In DNA, the CDR3 is TGTGCCAGCAGTTTACGGTACAATGAGCAGTTCTTC. Translating it yields CASSLRYNEQFF.

The J gene is TRBJ2-7, the V gene TRBV2; D is undetermined. CDR1 and CDR2 from the germline V gene are SNHLY and FYNNEI. This CDR3 is 10 amino acids long. Trimming removed 4 bases at V and 6 bases at J, with 4 bases between. DNA of the CDR3: TGTGCCAGCAGTGTTCGCGAGCAGTACTTC. It yields the protein CASSVREQYF.

The rearrangement links TRBV10-2 to TRBJ2-3, with D possibly matching TRBD1 (5 bases). V shed 2 bases and J shed 8 bases, with 11 bases lying between them. The CDR3 length is 13 residues. Germline-derived CDR1 and CDR2 are WSHSY and SAAADI. The CDR3 protein is CASSEIFRGTQYF. The CDR3 DNA sequence: TGCGCCAGCAGTGAGATCTTTAGGGGTACGCAGTATTTT.

This chain joins TRBV11-3 and TRBJ2-1; 9 bases agree with TRBD2. After removal of 5 bases from V and 2 bases from J, the junction contained 16 bases not matched to a gene. Per the germline V gene, CDR1 is SGHNT and CDR2 is YENEEA. The CDR3 covers 19 residues. CDR3 in DNA: TGTGCCAGCAGCCCAGGGGGTGGCGGGAGGGTAGAGCCCTACAATGAGCAGTTCTTC. Amino acid sequence: CASSPGGGGRVEPYNEQFF.

The chain combines TRBV7-2 with TRBJ1-2; a weak D match, TRBD1 (5 bases). The CDR3 runs 14 residues. V lost 1 base and J 2 bases, leaving 8 bases between the germline ends. Germline CDR1 and CDR2: SGHTA and FQGNSA. The CDR3 spells CASSLGGRNYGYTF. Here the CDR3 DNA reads TGTGCCAGCAGCTTAGGGGGCCGAAACTATGGCTACACCTTC.

The CDR3, as DNA: TGCGCCAGCAGCTTGGGCTTGACAGAGAGCTCCTACGAGCAGTACTTC. This gives the protein CASSLGLTESSYEQYF. The chain recombines TRBV5-1 with TRBJ2-7; D is possibly TRBD1 (5 bases). Trimming left V 0 bases short and J 0 bases short, with 13 bases between. Germline lookup yields CDR1 SGHRS and CDR2 YFSETQ. There are 16 residues in the CDR3.

The rearrangement links TRBV27 to TRBJ2-7; the match to TRBD2 covers 11 bases. With V trimmed by 5 bases and J by 5 bases, 8 bases remained unmatched. Germline V gene lookup returns CDR1 MNHEY and CDR2 SMNVEV (reference sequence). The CDR3 covers 15 residues. The CDR3 coding sequence is TGTGCCAGCAGTCCCTCCGGGACTAGCGGCCACGAGCAGTACTTC. Amino acids: CASSPSGTSGHEQYF.